Sequencing of this TCR beta chain was carried out in a study of molecular identifiers for immune sequencing clone quantification. Study outcomes and limitations: Around 940,000 naive cells reportedly did not prevent detection of spiked Jurkat TCR RNA from one cell.

TCRdb ran MiXCR on the PCR reads and lists one entry per CDR3 protein. The repertoire holds hundreds of thousands of distinct CDR3 sequences, with 25% as singletons. In its sample, this clonotype was seen a few times. Antigen unknown. Given a much more abundant clone one base away, this may be a read error. V dropped 0 bases and J dropped 0 bases, with 6 bases sitting between them. CDR3 length: 13 residues. Germline-derived CDR1 and CDR2 are DFQATT and SNEGSKA (reference sequence). V and J are TRBV20-1 and TRBJ2-7; D is unclear. The material sequenced was naive CD8+ T cells from blood, with Jurkat cell RNA spiked in. Documented subset: FACS-sorted CD8+CD4-CCR7+CD45RA+ naive T cells. The source is a human donor in good health. Some libraries in this study had Jurkat cell RNA spiked in. CDR3 protein: CSARDSYSYEQYF. CDR3 DNA: TGCAGTGCTAGAGACAGCTACTCCTACGAGCAGTACTTC.